Each of the 24 T cell receptor beta chains below was sequenced from the same sample in a study of molecular identifiers for immune sequencing clone quantification. TCRdb recomputed calls from the PCR reads with MiXCR, one row per CDR3 protein. The sample includes about 640,000 distinct CDR3 sequences, just under 20% of them seen just once. Specimen: naive CD8+ T cells from blood, with Jurkat cell RNA spiked in. Subset here: FACS-sorted CD8+CD4-CCR7+CD45RA+ naive T cells. The receptors derive from a human donor in good health. Some libraries in this study had Jurkat cell RNA spiked in.

The sample holds many counts of this clonotype. The rearrangement joins TRBV12-3 or TRBV12-4 to TRBJ2-1; 10 positions agree with TRBD2. Trimming cost V 6 bases and J 15 bases; bases outside gene matches: 11. The CDR3 runs 13 residues. CDR3: CASSVWNSGGRFF. The CDR3 nucleotides read TGTGCCAGCAGCGTTTGGAATAGCGGGGGGCGGTTCTTC.

This clonotype was counted at least ten times. The genes are TRBV4-2 and TRBJ2-7, with no clear D. Germline CDR1 and CDR2: LGHNA and YNFKEQ. V lost 2 bases to trimming and J lost 0 bases, with 8 bases between them. The CDR3 spans 14 residues. CDR3 sequence: CASSQPGHSYEQYF. The CDR3 nucleotides are TGTGCCAGCAGCCAACCCGGTCACTCCTACGAGCAGTACTTC.

There are many counts of this clonotype. The rearrangement links TRBV20-1 to TRBJ1-1; the D is unclear. The V gene lost 1 base and the J gene lost 6 bases, with 6 bases spanning the gap. Germline CDR1 reads DFQATT; CDR2 reads SNEGSKA (reference sequence). The CDR3 length is 11 residues. The CDR3 bases are TGCAGTGCTAGAGTCCGCTCTGAAGCTTTCTTT. Amino acids: CSARVRSEAFF.

This chain connects TRBV30 to TRBJ2-7; 7 nucleotides line up with TRBD1. The CDR3 extends over 14 amino acids. V trimming: 0 bases; J trimming: 4 bases; junction bases outside the gene matches: 6. Per germline, CDR1 GTSNPN and CDR2 SVGIG (reference sequence). CDR3 nucleotides: TGTGCCTGGAGTGTATGGGACAGAAATTACGAGCAGTACTTC. It translates to CAWSVWDRNYEQYF.

Comment on this clonotype: Possible read error: a much larger clone is one base away. The rearrangement joins TRBV11-2 to TRBJ2-2; a weak D match, TRBD2 (6 bases). This CDR3 has 8 residues. CDR1 and CDR2 from the germline V gene are SGHAT and FQNNGV. CDR3 sequence reads: CSTGGLFF. CDR3 coding DNA: TGTTCCACCGGGGGGCTGTTTTTT.

This clonotype was counted ten times or more. The chain joins TRBV19 to TRBJ2-1; D is perhaps TRBD1 (6 bases). Germline values: CDR1 LNHDA, CDR2 SQIVND (reference sequence). Trimming shortened V by 7 bases and J by 3 bases, and 13 bases separated the two germline ends. The CDR3 has 14 amino acids. CDR3 sequence reads: CASNPGHLYNEQFF. The CDR3 DNA sequence: TGTGCCAGTAATCCGGGACACCTCTACAATGAGCAGTTCTTC.

This clonotype was counted at least ten times. The chain recombines TRBV4-3 with TRBJ1-2; no clear D gene. CDR1 is LGHNA, CDR2 YSLEER, per germline. The CDR3 has 15 amino acids. V lost 0 bases to trimming and J lost 4 bases, with 12 bases between them. The DNA for the CDR3 is TGCGCCAGCAGCCAAGATTTATCGGGGATCTATGGCTACACCTTC. It encodes CASSQDLSGIYGYTF.

This clonotype was found many times. This chain uses TRBV9 with TRBJ2-3; 9 bases line up with TRBD1. Germline V CDR1 and CDR2: SGDLS, YYNGEE. CDR3 length equals 15 residues. With 4 bases clipped from V and 4 bases from J, the junction kept 7 bases outside the gene matches. This CDR3 reads CASSTGQGLPDTQYF. The CDR3 nucleotides read TGTGCCAGCAGCACCGGACAGGGGTTACCAGATACGCAGTATTTT.

The chain's CDR3 is CASKDYSSSNQPQHF. The CDR3 nucleotides are TGTGCCAGTAAGGACTACAGCTCTAGCAATCAGCCCCAGCATTTT. The chain recombines TRBV19 with TRBJ1-5; unclear D gene. Per the germline V gene, CDR1 is LNHDA and CDR2 is SQIVND (reference sequence). This CDR3 comprises 15 residues. V was cut by 7 bases and J by 0 bases, with 13 bases left in between.

The chain combines TRBV12-3 or TRBV12-4 with TRBJ1-6; D is uncertain. V lost 5 bases to trimming and J lost 7 bases, with 12 bases between them. The CDR3 covers 14 residues. CDR3 residues: CASSPANRNSPLHF. DNA for the CDR3: TGTGCCAGCAGTCCCGCTAATAGGAATTCACCCCTCCACTTT.

The chain carries TRBV5-1 and TRBJ2-7, with D possibly being TRBD1 (5 bases). The CDR3 covers 15 residues. CDR1 and CDR2 from the germline V gene are SGHRS and YFSETQ. The germline V and J ends were trimmed by 5 bases and 4 bases, with 19 bases remaining between them. The CDR3 spells CASSNIQAGSYEQYF. In DNA form, the CDR3 reads TGCGCCAGCAGTAACATCCAGGCAGGGTCTTACGAGCAGTACTTC. The full variable domain, its missing parts supplied by reference TRBV5-1 and TRBJ2-7, is KAGVTQTPRYLIKTRGQQVTLSCSPISGHRSVSWYQQTPGQGLQFLFEYFSETQRNKGNFPGRFSGRQFSNSRSEMNVSTLELGDSALYLCASSNIQAGSYEQYFGPGTRLTVT.

The chain carries TRBV19 and TRBJ1-2; D remains unclear. Germline V gene data show CDR1 as LNHDA and CDR2 as SQIVND (reference sequence). The CDR3 runs to 14 residues. The V end was cut by 4 bases, the J end by 3 bases, with 12 bases between. CDR3 coding DNA: TGTGCCAGTAGTAATGGCGTCACAGACTATGGCTACACCTTC. It yields the protein CASSNGVTDYGYTF.

This clonotype turned up a few times. The chain has TRBV9 and TRBJ2-7; perhaps TRBD1 as D (5 bases). V shed 4 bases and J shed 3 bases, with 14 bases lying between them. CDR3 length: 14 amino acids. Per germline, CDR1 SGDLS and CDR2 YYNGEE. In nucleotides, the CDR3 is TGTGCCAGCAGCCTTCGACAGCTTGACTACGAGCAGTACTTC. Its protein is CASSLRQLDYEQYF.

This clonotype was detected many times. The chain has TRBV19 and TRBJ2-2; possibly TRBD2 for D (5 bases). Trimming stripped 8 bases from V and 6 bases from J, with 13 bases between. The germline CDR1 and CDR2 sequences are LNHDA and SQIVND (reference sequence). The CDR3 is 13 residues long. CDR3 in amino acids: CASLEGSAGELFF. In nucleotides, the CDR3 is TGTGCCAGTTTAGAGGGCTCGGCCGGGGAGCTGTTTTTT.

The sample holds a few counts of this clonotype. CDR3 in amino acids: CASSFMGTGYQPQHF. CDR3 coding DNA: TGTGCCAGCAGTTTTATGGGGACAGGGTATCAGCCCCAGCATTTT. This chain connects TRBV12-3 or TRBV12-4 to TRBJ1-5, with 9 bases identical to TRBD1. This CDR3 is built from 15 residues. V lost 3 bases, J lost 5 bases, and 5 bases stayed unmatched.

This clonotype was detected a few times. The rearrangement links TRBV27 to TRBJ1-6; maybe TRBD1 (5 bases). The CDR3 extends over 16 amino acids. Between the trimmed V and J ends, which lost 5 bases and 0 bases, there was a span of 11 bases. Germline values: CDR1 MNHEY, CDR2 SMNVEV (reference sequence). The CDR3 region has the DNA TGTGCCAGCAGTCCGACAGTGAGCTCCTATAATTCACCCCTCCACTTT. Translation gives CASSPTVSSYNSPLHF.

This clonotype was counted ten times or more. The CDR3 loop is CASNPGQRGTGELFF. CDR3 in DNA: TGTGCCAGTAACCCGGGACAGAGGGGGACCGGGGAGCTGTTTTTT. This chain uses TRBV19 with TRBJ2-2; 7 bases are a match to TRBD1. From germline, CDR1 is LNHDA and CDR2 SQIVND (reference sequence). J gave up 5 bases and V 7 bases, and 10 bases lay outside the gene matches. The CDR3 totals 15 residues.

This clonotype was detected many times. The rearrangement joins TRBV19 to TRBJ2-3; TRBD1 might be the D (5 bases). The CDR3 runs to 15 residues. V dropped 2 bases and J dropped 0 bases, with 9 bases sitting between them. The V gene's germline CDR1 is LNHDA and CDR2 SQIVND (reference sequence). The CDR3 DNA sequence: TGTGCCAGTAGTATATTGGACATTAGCACAGATACGCAGTATTTT. It yields the protein CASSILDISTDTQYF.

The J gene is TRBJ2-7, the V gene TRBV4-1; D call uncertain. This CDR3 comprises 15 residues. Trimming left V 6 bases short and J 1 base short, with 16 bases between. Germline V gene lookup returns CDR1 MGHRA and CDR2 YSYEKL. The CDR3 nucleotides read TGCGCCAGCAGGCAAAGTGCCAAGGTTTCCTACGAGCAGTACTTC. Translation: CASRQSAKVSYEQYF.

This clonotype has at least ten counts. The V gene is TRBV28, the J gene TRBJ2-3; 12 bases fit TRBD2. Germline V gene lookup returns CDR1 MDHEN and CDR2 SYDVKM. The CDR3 length is 15 residues. Losses at the gene ends were 4 bases for V and 4 bases for J; bases not matched to a gene: 3. CDR3 in DNA: TGTGCCAGCAGTTCCAGACTAGCGGGAGCAGATACGCAGTATTTT. Protein product: CASSSRLAGADTQYF.

There are a few counts of this clonotype. The chain links TRBV6-2 or TRBV6-3 to TRBJ2-2; weak D call: TRBD2 (6 bases). Trimming removed 4 bases at V and 6 bases at J, with 15 bases between. CDR1 is MNHEY, CDR2 SVGEGT, per germline. The CDR3 sequence is 15 residues long. The CDR3 DNA reads as TGTGCCAGCAGTTGGGTAGCCGGGAGTTCCGGGGAGCTGTTTTTT. The encoded protein is CASSWVAGSSGELFF.

This clonotype was seen a few times. V is TRBV6-2 or TRBV6-3 and J is TRBJ1-2, with 7 bases lining up with TRBD1. CDR1 and CDR2 from the germline V gene are MNHEY and SVGEGT. With V trimmed by 0 bases and J by 8 bases, 9 bases remained unmatched. The CDR3 runs 15 residues. The CDR3 DNA is TGTGCCAGCAGTTACTCCACCCCGACAGGGAGCGGCTACACCTTC. Residues: CASSYSTPTGSGYTF.

This clonotype was seen ten or more times. The genes are TRBV27 and TRBJ2-7, with 12 bases aligning to TRBD2. The CDR3 is made up of 17 amino acids. Germline V gives CDR1 MNHEY, CDR2 SMNVEV (reference sequence). The V segment lost 5 bases and the J segment 4 bases; nucleotides outside the gene matches: 12. For the CDR3, the DNA is TGTGCCAGCAGTCCCGGGGCTAGCGGGAGGGCACAATACGAGCAGTACTTC. It translates to CASSPGASGRAQYEQYF.

This clonotype occurred many times. J is TRBJ2-7 and V is TRBV30; 8 nucleotides agree with TRBD1. Germline V gives CDR1 GTSNPN, CDR2 SVGIG (reference sequence). This CDR3 region has 15 residues. Trimming cost V 1 base and J 2 bases; bases outside gene matches: 7. The CDR3 region is CAWSDPTGDPYEQYF. As DNA, the CDR3 is TGTGCCTGGAGTGACCCGACAGGGGACCCCTACGAGCAGTACTTC.